One TCR beta chain is described in this entry. As yet, its antigen is unknown. Germline-derived CDR1 and CDR2 are ENHRY and SYGVKD. V lost 4 bases to trimming and J lost 1 base, with 7 bases between them. This CDR3 has 13 residues. The data derive from a study of OX40 agonist ivuxolimab in advanced cancers. Study findings and constraints: CD4+ and CD8+ T cells in blood underwent clonal expansion by week 6 at 0.1 to 3.0 mg/kg.

TCRdb keeps only in-frame clones here, not all; method: immunoSEQ multiplex PCR. The sample lists over 45,000 clones, roughly nine tenths seen once, with 13% to 15% in the top ten. This TCR was recovered from an adult with an advanced solid tumor such as melanoma, head and neck, liver or kidney cancer. The chain employs TRBV10-3 and TRBJ2-5; the D is unclear. The input for sequencing was CD4+ or CD8+ T cells sorted from blood, taken in a trial of the OX40 agonist ivuxolimab. The chain's CDR3 is CAISVSSQETQYF. The DNA for the CDR3 is TGTGCCATCAGTGTTTCCAGCCAAGAGACCCAGTACTTC.